Sequencing of this T cell receptor beta chain was carried out in a study of T cell responses to AZD1222 COVID-19 vaccine. Measured with immunoSEQ multiplex PCR; TCRdb has only the in-frame clones, and not every one. The repertoire includes about 27,000 clones, 92% of them detected once, and roughly 8.1% sits in the top ten. Germline CDR1 reads SGHKS; CDR2 reads YYEKEE (reference sequence). Trimming left V 3 bases short and J 5 bases short, with 14 bases between. There are 14 residues in the CDR3. The source material was peripheral blood, sampled 28 days after the second AZD1222 dose. This TCR was sampled from an adult who received the AZD1222 COVID-19 vaccine. The V gene is TRBV5-5, the J gene TRBJ2-5, with D unclear. The chain's CDR3 is CASSWAPRTETQYF. The CDR3, as DNA: TGTGCCAGCAGCTGGGCTCCAAGAACCGAGACCCAGTACTTC.